The 5 T cell receptor beta chains below come from one sample, sequenced in a study of shared clonotypes between healthy human individuals. TCRdb keeps only in-frame clones here, not all; method: immunoSEQ multiplex PCR. The sample has roughly 96,000 clones; around half are singletons. Sequencing was performed on PBMCs. These receptors were taken from a woman in her forties in good health. Some clones in this sample may be carry-over from other donors' samples.

This clone was recorded many times. V gene TRBV30 combines with J gene TRBJ1-4; D is undetermined. Trimming left V 0 bases short and J 10 bases short, with 12 bases between. The germline gives CDR1 GTSNPN, CDR2 SVGIG (reference sequence). This CDR3 comprises 13 residues. The CDR3 bases are TGTGCCTGGAGTGTACTAAATGACGGAAAACTGTTTTTT. Protein product: CAWSVLNDGKLFF.

This clone showed up just once. The chain carries TRBV30 and TRBJ1-4, with D possibly matching TRBD1 (5 bases). CDR3 length: 13 amino acids. V shed 1 base and J shed 5 bases, with 8 bases lying between them. In germline, CDR1 is GTSNPN, CDR2 SVGIG (reference sequence). The CDR3 DNA reads as TGTGCCTGGAGTGCCCGGGGGAATGAAAAACTGTTTTTT. Translated: CAWSARGNEKLFF.

CDR3 region: CASSSELYRQQYF. In DNA, the CDR3 is TGCGCCAGCAGTTCCGAGCTTTACCGTCAGCAGTACTTC. The chain employs TRBV10-1 and TRBJ2-7; D unresolved. The CDR3 is made up of 13 amino acids. The germline CDR1 and CDR2 sequences are WNHNN and SYGVQD (reference sequence). V was pared by 5 bases and J by 8 bases, with 16 bases between.

Of note for this clone: This CDR3 is also generated by other DNA sequences in the sample. The rearrangement joins TRBV25-1 to TRBJ2-7; TRBD2 matches 8 bases. Germline V gene sequence: CDR1 MGHDK, CDR2 SYGVNS. With V trimmed by 4 bases and J by 0 bases, 8 bases remained unmatched. This CDR3 has 16 amino acids. The CDR3 protein is CASSGFGGGSSYEQYF. The CDR3, as DNA: TGTGCCAGCAGTGGGTTTGGCGGGGGGAGCTCCTACGAGCAGTACTTC.

Concerning this clone: This likely came from a read error, as a far larger clone is one base away. This sample includes further DNA sequences coding for the same CDR3. This sequence joins TRBV30 and TRBJ1-5; the D is unclear. The CDR3 consists of 14 residues. Germline V gene sequence: CDR1 GTSNPN, CDR2 SVGIG (reference sequence). The CDR3 region is CAWSVIQSNQPQHF. CDR3 nucleotides: TGCGCCTGGAGTGTGATACAAAGCAATCAGCCCCAGCATTTT.